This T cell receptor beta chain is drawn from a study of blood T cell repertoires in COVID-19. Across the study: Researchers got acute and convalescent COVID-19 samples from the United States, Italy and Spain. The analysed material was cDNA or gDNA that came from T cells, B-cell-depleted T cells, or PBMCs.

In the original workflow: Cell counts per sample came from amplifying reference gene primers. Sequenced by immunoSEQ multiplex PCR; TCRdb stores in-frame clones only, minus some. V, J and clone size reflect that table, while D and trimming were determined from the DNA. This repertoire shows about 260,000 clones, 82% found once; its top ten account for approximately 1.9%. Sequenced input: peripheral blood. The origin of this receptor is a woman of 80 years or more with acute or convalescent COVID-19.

This chain's CDR3 is CASSYSLGQGAGEQYF. CDR3 bases: TGTGCCAGCAGTTATTCTCTGGGACAGGGGGCGGGCGAGCAGTACTTC. The rearrangement links TRBV6-6 to TRBJ2-7, with TRBD1 identical over 12 bases. This CDR3 spans 16 amino acids. Germline V CDR1 and CDR2: MNHNY, SVGAGI (reference sequence). V shed 3 bases and J 6 bases; nucleotides not matched to a gene: 9.